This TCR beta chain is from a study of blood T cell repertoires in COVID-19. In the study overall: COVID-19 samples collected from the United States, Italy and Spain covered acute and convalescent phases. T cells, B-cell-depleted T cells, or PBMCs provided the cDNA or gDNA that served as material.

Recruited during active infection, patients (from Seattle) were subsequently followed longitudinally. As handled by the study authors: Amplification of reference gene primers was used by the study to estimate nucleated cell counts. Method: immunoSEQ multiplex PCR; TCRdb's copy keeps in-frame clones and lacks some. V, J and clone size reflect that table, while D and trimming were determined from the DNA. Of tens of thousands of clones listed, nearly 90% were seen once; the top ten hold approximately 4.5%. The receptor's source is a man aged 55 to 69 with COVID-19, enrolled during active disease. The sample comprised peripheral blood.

The CDR3 DNA reads as TGTGCCTGGCGGGACACATATAACTATGGCTACACCTTC. Protein product: CAWRDTYNYGYTF. The chain couples TRBV30 to TRBJ1-2; D may be TRBD1 (6 bases). CDR3 length: 13 residues. The ends were cut back, 5 bases at V and 1 base at J, with 11 bases in the middle. From germline, CDR1 is GTSNPN and CDR2 SVGIG (reference sequence).